What follows are 2 T cell receptor beta chains derived from one specimen sequenced in a study of Graves' ophthalmopathy and Graves' hyperthyroidism. Investigators amplified TCR beta CDR3 regions from RNA transcripts. Scientists carried out first-round RT-PCR using HTBI primers and then a second-round multiplex PCR. TCRdb reprocessed the multiplex PCR reads via MiXCR and lists one record per CDR3 protein. The table records 650,000 to 800,000 distinct CDR3 sequences, about 40% of them present only once. Input material: peripheral blood. The receptors were gathered from an adult man with Graves' ophthalmopathy.

Here the CDR3 reads CASKPSGQGVFTEAFF. Written as DNA, the CDR3 is TGTGCCAGCAAACCTTCGGGACAGGGGGTTTTCACTGAAGCTTTCTTT. This chain uses TRBV7-3 with TRBJ1-1; 11 bases align to TRBD1. The CDR3 spans 16 residues. J was trimmed by 4 bases and V by 7 bases; bases with no gene match: 11. Germline CDR1 and CDR2: SGHTA and FQGTGA.

The rearrangement links TRBV29-1 to TRBJ2-3, with a tentative D call TRBD2 (6 bases). V dropped 7 bases and J dropped 0 bases, with 14 bases sitting between them. Germline V gene lookup returns CDR1 SQVTM and CDR2 ANQGSEA. This CDR3 is built from 14 residues. CDR3 region: CSAPRDFSTDTQYF. Here the CDR3 DNA reads TGCAGCGCCCCCAGGGACTTCAGCACAGATACGCAGTATTTT.